This TCR beta chain was profiled in a study of shared clonotypes between healthy human individuals. Assay: immunoSEQ multiplex PCR; the TCRdb copy retains only in-frame clones and omits some. The repertoire consists of around 2,000,000 clones, with over 85% occurring once and the leading ten covering about 1.1%. This clone has just one count. CD45RO negativity and positive selection for CCR7 defined naive CD8 cells, a population that excluded terminally differentiated effector memory CD45RA+ cells. The CDR3 sequence is 14 residues long. Germline CDR1 and CDR2: SGHVS and FQNEAQ. Trimming shortened V by 1 base and J by 7 bases, and 11 bases separated the two germline ends.

The TCR was taken from a man aged 18 to 29 in good health. This chain connects TRBV7-8 to TRBJ2-1; D could derive from TRBD1 or TRBD2 (5 bases each). The sequenced sample consisted of naive CD8+ T cells sorted from blood. The CDR3 DNA sequence: TGTGCCAGCAGCTTAGTCGGGGACGGGAATGAGCAGTTCTTC. Translating it yields CASSLVGDGNEQFF.